The 32 T cell receptor beta chains in this list originate from one sample, sequenced in a study of blood T cell repertoires in COVID-19. Sequencing was performed with immunoSEQ multiplex PCR; in TCRdb, only in-frame clones are kept and a portion is missing. The sample contains roughly 200,000 clones, 75% to 85% of which appear only once. The sequenced material came from peripheral blood. The receptor source for this set is a woman aged 80 or older with COVID-19, enrolled during active disease.

The V gene is TRBV29-1, the J gene TRBJ2-3, with D possibly being TRBD2 (6 bases). V lost 6 bases, J lost 0 bases, and 16 bases lay in between. The CDR3 extends over 15 amino acids. Germline V gives CDR1 SQVTM, CDR2 ANQGSEA. The CDR3 DNA reads as TGCAGCGTCCAGGGTTGGCGGGACAGCACAGATACGCAGTATTTT. Translation: CSVQGWRDSTDTQYF.

This chain uses TRBV6-5 with TRBJ2-7; 8 positions match TRBD1. This CDR3 has 13 amino acids. V gave up 6 bases and J gave up 2 bases; unmatched junction bases: 3. Germline CDR1 is MNHEY and CDR2 is SVGAGI. The CDR3 region has the DNA TGTGCCAGCAGGCGGGACAGGACCTACGAGCAGTACTTC. Translated: CASRRDRTYEQYF.

In nucleotides, the CDR3 is TGTGCCTGTAACAGGGAGGGTGCTTTCTTT. It specifies CACNREGAFF. This chain uses TRBV30 with TRBJ1-1; D is perhaps TRBD1 (6 bases). The CDR3 covers 10 residues. Germline-derived CDR1 and CDR2 are GTSNPN and SVGIG (reference sequence). The V end was cut by 6 bases, the J end by 11 bases, with 13 bases between.

V and J are TRBV6-5 and TRBJ2-1; D unclear. CDR1 and CDR2 (germline): MNHEY, SVGAGI. V was cut by 6 bases and J by 12 bases, with 18 bases left in between. The CDR3 runs 13 residues. CDR3 in DNA: TGTGCCAGCAGCCTAGACCCCCTCTCGTTGCAGTTCTTC. It is translated as CASSLDPLSLQFF.

The chain employs TRBV4-3 and TRBJ2-5; 7 positions agree with TRBD2. From germline, CDR1 is LGHNA and CDR2 YSLEER. The V segment lost 4 bases and the J segment 5 bases; nucleotides outside the gene matches: 7. The CDR3 covers 14 residues. The CDR3 bases are TGCGCCAGCAGCCGTGGCGGGAGTTCGGAGACCCAGTACTTC. Protein product: CASSRGGSSETQYF.

The chain couples TRBV11-3 to TRBJ2-2, with D possibly being TRBD1 (5 bases). Germline-derived CDR1 and CDR2 are SGHNT and YENEEA. The CDR3 sequence is 19 residues long. The germline V and J ends were trimmed by 6 bases and 1 base, with 24 bases remaining between them. The CDR3 DNA is TGTGCCAGCAGACGGAGTCTTCCCGTCAGGGAAGGGAACACCGGGGAGCTGTTTTTT. Protein sequence: CASRRSLPVREGNTGELFF.

The gene calls are TRBV2 and TRBJ1-1; D gene ambiguous. V gave up 10 bases and J gave up 4 bases, with 10 bases separating them. This CDR3 has 11 residues. In germline, CDR1 is SNHLY, CDR2 FYNNEI. The CDR3 protein is CATAVGTEAFF. The DNA of the CDR3 is TGTGCCACCGCGGTCGGCACTGAAGCTTTCTTT.

J is TRBJ2-7 and V is TRBV6-2 or TRBV6-3; 9 nucleotides agree with TRBD2. V lost 2 bases and J lost 7; bases outside the gene matches: 15. The CDR3 consists of 17 residues. Germline V gives CDR1 MNHEY, CDR2 SVGEGT. In nucleotides, the CDR3 is TGTGCCAGCAGTTACGGAGGCGGCAGGACTAGCGCTCGGGAGCAGTACTTC. Amino acid sequence: CASSYGGGRTSAREQYF.

Only a few counts were recorded for this clone. The chain recombines TRBV11-2 with TRBJ2-7, with 7 bases lining up with TRBD1. Germline CDR1 is SGHAT and CDR2 is FQNNGV. The CDR3 is made up of 14 amino acids. Trimming removed 9 bases from V and 1 base from J; junction bases left unmatched: 9. DNA of the CDR3: TGTGCCAGTTCTCCCGGGACAGTTTCCTACGAGCAGTACTTC. Translation gives CASSPGTVSYEQYF.

In this sample, this clone turned up once. This chain joins TRBV10-3 and TRBJ2-7, with 9 positions matching TRBD1. With V trimmed by 9 bases and J by 4 bases, 4 bases remained unmatched. This CDR3 has 12 amino acids. The germline gives CDR1 ENHRY, CDR2 SYGVKD. This chain's CDR3 is CAIGTGPYEQYF. CDR3 nucleotide sequence: TGTGCCATAGGGACAGGGCCTTACGAGCAGTACTTC.

The rearrangement uses TRBV11-3 and TRBJ2-1; D not certain. Deletions cut 1 base from V and 7 bases from J, with 5 bases between. This CDR3 comprises 12 residues. The V gene's germline CDR1 is SGHNT and CDR2 YENEEA. The CDR3 sequence is CASSLVANEQFF. The CDR3 region has the DNA TGTGCCAGCAGCTTAGTAGCTAATGAGCAGTTCTTC. Using reference TRBV11-3 and TRBJ2-1 for the parts outside the CDR3, the full variable domain is EAGVVQSPRYKIIEKKQPVAFWCNPISGHNTLYWYLQNLGQGPELLIRYENEEAVDDSQLPKDRFSAERLKGVDSTLKIQPAELGDSAVYLCASSLVANEQFFGPGTRLTVL.

The table lists this clone with a few counts. The rearrangement uses TRBV18 and TRBJ2-1; D perhaps matches TRBD2 (5 bases). V was clipped by 3 bases and J by 6 bases, with 6 bases between them. The CDR3 totals 12 residues. Germline loops: CDR1 KGHSH, CDR2 LQKENI. The CDR3 loop is CASSPSANEQFF. The DNA of the CDR3 is TGTGCCAGCTCACCTAGCGCCAATGAGCAGTTCTTC.

The chain employs TRBV10-3 and TRBJ2-5; the match to TRBD2 covers 12 bases. Germline CDR1 reads ENHRY; CDR2 reads SYGVKD. Trimming removed 5 bases from V and 2 bases from J; junction bases left unmatched: 3. The CDR3 length is 15 residues. The CDR3 protein is CAISSTSGGQETQYF. The CDR3 DNA is TGTGCCATCAGTTCGACTAGCGGGGGACAAGAGACCCAGTACTTC.

The rearrangement uses TRBV7-8 and TRBJ1-5, with D perhaps matching TRBD1 (5 bases). The CDR3 runs to 16 residues. Deletions cut 2 bases from V and 2 bases from J, with 13 bases between. CDR1 and CDR2 (germline): SGHVS, FQNEAQ. CDR3 sequence reads: CASSLYQGSGNQPQHF. CDR3 in DNA: TGTGCCAGCAGCTTATACCAGGGTTCGGGCAATCAGCCCCAGCATTTT.

This chain joins TRBV18 and TRBJ1-3; TRBD1 aligns across 7 bases. This CDR3 contains 14 residues. Trimming at V came to 8 bases and at J to 4 bases, leaving 8 bases not matched to a gene. Germline loops: CDR1 KGHSH, CDR2 LQKENI. The CDR3 region is CASENRGEGNTIYF. In nucleotides, the CDR3 is TGTGCCAGCGAGAACAGGGGTGAAGGAAACACCATATATTTT.

The CDR3 region is CAWQGTGSLHF. Written as DNA, the CDR3 is TGTGCCTGGCAAGGGACAGGCTCCCTCCACTTT. The genes are TRBV30 and TRBJ1-6; 8 bases line up with TRBD1. The germline CDR1 and CDR2 sequences are GTSNPN and SVGIG (reference sequence). Trimming at V came to 5 bases and at J to 14 bases, leaving 5 bases not matched to a gene. This CDR3 spans 11 amino acids.

The V call is TRBV7-3, the J call TRBJ2-2; tentatively, D is TRBD1 (6 bases). Germline CDR1 and CDR2: SGHTA and FQGTGA. This CDR3 spans 15 amino acids. Trimming removed 3 bases at V and 8 bases at J, with 16 bases between. CDR3 sequence: CASSLSPQGLGELFF. The CDR3, as DNA: TGTGCCAGCAGCTTGTCCCCACAGGGTTTGGGGGAGCTGTTTTTT.

This chain joins TRBV25-1 and TRBJ2-3; tentatively, D is TRBD1 (7 bases). The CDR3 is made up of 13 amino acids. Germline-derived CDR1 and CDR2 are MGHDK and SYGVNS. The germline V and J ends were trimmed by 8 bases and 7 bases, with 16 bases remaining between them. The CDR3 sequence: CASAGGTTNTQYF. In nucleotides, the CDR3 is TGTGCCAGCGCAGGGGGGACGACTAATACGCAGTATTTT. The full variable domain, in which reference TRBV25-1 and TRBJ2-3 provide the parts outside the CDR3, is EADIYQTPRYLVIGTGKKITLECSQTMGHDKMYWYQQDPGMELHLIHYSYGVNSTEKGDLSSESTVSRIRTEHFPLTLESARPSHTSQYLCASAGGTTNTQYFGPGTRLTVL.

CDR3 residues: CASSLGASVLYNEQFF. CDR3 DNA: TGTGCCAGCAGCTTAGGGGCTAGCGTTCTGTACAATGAGCAGTTCTTC. The V gene is TRBV7-2, the J gene TRBJ2-1; D may be TRBD2 (6 bases). This CDR3 is built from 16 residues. V lost 1 base to trimming and J lost 4 bases, with 14 bases between them. CDR1 is SGHTA, CDR2 FQGNSA, per germline. Looking up the rest from reference TRBV7-2 and TRBJ2-1 gives the full variable domain: GAGVSQSPSNKVTEKGKDVELRCDPISGHTALYWYRQSLGQGLEFLIYFQGNSAPDKSGLPSDRFSAERTGGSVSTLTIQRTQQEDSAVYLCASSLGASVLYNEQFFGPGTRLTVL.

This rearrangement joins TRBV7-8 to TRBJ2-6; D is undetermined. Deletions cut 6 bases from V and 0 bases from J, with 6 bases between. The CDR3 sequence is 14 residues long. Looked up from germline, CDR1 is SGHVS and CDR2 is FQNEAQ. The CDR3 protein is CASRRASGANVLTF. The CDR3 DNA follows: TGTGCCAGCAGGAGAGCCTCTGGGGCCAACGTCCTGACTTTC.

V and J are TRBV5-6 and TRBJ1-1; tentative D call: TRBD1 (6 bases). Germline V gene lookup returns CDR1 SGHDT and CDR2 YYEEEE. V was pared by 2 bases and J by 1 base, with 12 bases between. The CDR3 has 15 amino acids. The CDR3 loop reads CASSFYDRPNTEAFF. CDR3 nucleotides: TGTGCCAGCAGCTTTTATGACAGGCCGAACACTGAAGCTTTCTTT.

The genes are TRBV3-1 (or the pseudogene TRBV3-2) and TRBJ1-5; D gene uncertain. Germline V CDR1 and CDR2: LGHDT, YNNKEL (reference sequence). The CDR3 contains 12 residues. Trimming took 1 base from V and 7 from J, leaving 5 bases between them. DNA of the CDR3: TGTGCCAGCAGCCAAGGGCGGCAGCCCCAGCATTTT. Amino acid sequence: CASSQGRQPQHF.

Worth noting for this clone: Other DNA sequences of this sample code for an identical CDR3. The J gene is TRBJ1-1, the V gene TRBV19; TRBD1 is a possible D gene (6 bases). The length of the CDR3 is 15 residues. The germline V gene encodes CDR1 LNHDA and CDR2 SQIVND (reference sequence). Trimming pared 0 bases from V and 2 bases from J, leaving 10 bases between. The CDR3 reads CASSIEGRGNTEAFF. In nucleotides, the CDR3 is TGTGCCAGTAGTATAGAAGGCAGGGGAAACACTGAAGCTTTCTTT.

This clone was counted once. The chain is built from TRBV4-2 and TRBJ1-6, with 7 bases that match TRBD1. After removal of 2 bases from V and 7 bases from J, the junction contained 5 bases not matched to a gene. This CDR3 region has 15 residues. The V gene's germline CDR1 is LGHNA and CDR2 YNFKEQ. CDR3 DNA sequence: TGTGCCAGCAGCCAAATAGACAGGGAAAATTCACCCCTCCACTTT. Protein sequence: CASSQIDRENSPLHF.

J is TRBJ1-1 and V is TRBV29-1; 7 nucleotides align to TRBD1. CDR3 length: 13 amino acids. V was pared by 3 bases and J by 7 bases, with 8 bases of the junction left unmatched. Germline CDR1 reads SQVTM; CDR2 reads ANQGSEA. The CDR3: CSVDSPGQIEAFF. CDR3 bases: TGCAGCGTTGACTCGCCGGGACAGATTGAAGCTTTCTTT.

The chain joins TRBV6-4 to TRBJ1-2; no firm D call. The CDR3 is 11 amino acids. V was trimmed by 8 bases and J by 8 bases, leaving 12 bases between them. Germline lookup yields CDR1 MRHNA and CDR2 SNTAGT. The chain's CDR3 is CASSGRGGYTF. The CDR3, as DNA: TGTGCCAGCTCCGGTCGAGGAGGCTACACCTTC.

This chain joins TRBV7-9 and TRBJ2-1; the D gene is possibly TRBD2 (5 bases). CDR1 SEHNR and CDR2 FQNEAQ come from the germline V gene (reference sequence). V was pared by 8 bases and J by 4 bases, with 18 bases between. The CDR3 runs 15 residues. This CDR3 is CASGEVGVSYNEQFF. CDR3 DNA: TGTGCCAGCGGCGAGGTGGGAGTGAGTTACAATGAGCAGTTCTTC.

The gene calls are TRBV2 and TRBJ1-3, with D possibly being TRBD1 (5 bases). This CDR3 spans 13 amino acids. Trimming removed 4 bases at V and 5 bases at J, with 9 bases between. CDR1 SNHLY and CDR2 FYNNEI come from the germline V gene. This chain's CDR3 is CASSAQGRNTIYF. CDR3 nucleotide sequence: TGTGCCAGCAGTGCTCAGGGAAGAAACACCATATATTTT.

J is TRBJ1-6 and V is TRBV30; the match to TRBD1 covers 9 bases. Per the germline V gene, CDR1 is GTSNPN and CDR2 is SVGIG (reference sequence). The ends lost 2 bases at V and 13 bases at J; junction bases unmatched: 12. This CDR3 has 15 residues. CDR3 bases: TGTGCCTGGAGTCCAAGGGACAGGGCCACCGTGCCCCTCCACTTT. Its translation is CAWSPRDRATVPLHF.

V gene TRBV11-3 combines with J gene TRBJ1-1; D perhaps matches TRBD1 (6 bases). Trimming stripped 5 bases from V and 5 bases from J, with 12 bases between. Germline CDR1 SGHNT, CDR2 YENEEA. The CDR3 totals 13 residues. The DNA of the CDR3 is TGTGCCAGCAGCCCACAGGGTGGGACTGAAGCTTTCTTT. Translation: CASSPQGGTEAFF. Full variable domain (remainder filled in from reference TRBV11-3 and TRBJ1-1): EAGVVQSPRYKIIEKKQPVAFWCNPISGHNTLYWYLQNLGQGPELLIRYENEEAVDDSQLPKDRFSAERLKGVDSTLKIQPAELGDSAVYLCASSPQGGTEAFFGQGTRLTVV.

This clone showed up just a few times. This chain joins TRBV2 and TRBJ1-1, with TRBD1 matching 8 bases. V was pared by 4 bases and J by 3 bases, with 7 bases of the junction left unmatched. CDR1 and CDR2 from the germline V gene are SNHLY and FYNNEI. The CDR3 consists of 15 residues. Written as DNA, the CDR3 is TGTGCCAGCAGTGGGCAGGGGGCTACATACACTGAAGCTTTCTTT. Amino acid sequence: CASSGQGATYTEAFF.

The V gene is TRBV6-6, the J gene TRBJ1-1; no definite D call. The CDR3 is 13 amino acids. V lost 6 bases and J lost 1, with 9 bases in between. Germline-derived CDR1 and CDR2 are MNHNY and SVGAGI (reference sequence). Here the CDR3 reads CASSRRENTEAFF. In DNA, the CDR3 is TGTGCCAGCAGCCGCCGGGAGAACACTGAAGCTTTCTTT.